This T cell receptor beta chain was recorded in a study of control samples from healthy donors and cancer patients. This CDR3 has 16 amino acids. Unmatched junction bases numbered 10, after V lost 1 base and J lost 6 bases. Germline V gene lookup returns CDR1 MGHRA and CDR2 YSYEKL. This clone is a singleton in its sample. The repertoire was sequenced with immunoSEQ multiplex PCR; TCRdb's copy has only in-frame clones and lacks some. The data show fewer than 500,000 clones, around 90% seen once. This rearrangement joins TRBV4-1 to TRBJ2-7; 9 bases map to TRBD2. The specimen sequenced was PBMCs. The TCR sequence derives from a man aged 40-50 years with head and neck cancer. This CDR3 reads CASSQGILAGFPEQYF. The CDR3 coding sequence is TGCGCCAGCAGCCAAGGGATCCTAGCGGGGTTCCCCGAGCAGTACTTC.